A selection of T cell receptor beta chains follows, all from one sample in a study of blood T cell repertoires in COVID-19. The table came from immunoSEQ multiplex PCR; TCRdb's copy has only in-frame clones and leaves some out. The sample includes 200,000 to 250,000 clones, about 88% of them seen just once. The sequenced sample was peripheral blood. The source is a woman between 45 and 60 years old with COVID-19, enrolled during active disease. Each CDR3 is given with its conserved first and last residue. Each record gives: V gene, J gene, D gene, clone size, CDR3 protein, CDR3 DNA. D genes are given only for firm matches. For some rows the clone size is stated as once, few or many, or as a class when expanded; others skip it.

>TRBV27|TRBJ2-4|-|-
CASISLAKNIQYF
TGTGCCAGCATATCGTTAGCCAAAAACATTCAGTACTTC
>TRBV19|TRBJ2-1|TRBD1|-
CASSPSPGQGLFF
TGTGCCAGTAGCCCCTCTCCGGGACAGGGACTTTTCTTC
>TRBV19|TRBJ1-1|-|-
CASTPGTRNTEAFF
TGTGCCAGTACCCCCGGGACAAGGAACACTGAAGCTTTCTTT
>TRBV9|TRBJ1-6|-|-
CASSVQSGAHSPLHF
TGTGCCAGCAGCGTCCAATCAGGGGCCCATTCACCCCTCCACTTT
>TRBV5-1|TRBJ1-2|TRBD1|few
CASSLGTGINYGYTF
TGCGCCAGCAGCCTAGGGACAGGGATTAACTATGGCTACACCTTC
>TRBV5-4|TRBJ2-5|-|-
CASSLGTGHLETQYF
TGTGCCAGCAGCCTGGGGACGGGACATTTGGAGACCCAGTACTTC
>TRBV5-6|TRBJ2-3|TRBD2|-
CASRKAGAPTDTQYF
TGTGCCAGCAGGAAAGCGGGGGCCCCCACAGATACGCAGTATTTT
>TRBV6-1|TRBJ1-5|TRBD1|-
CASSELGQGVHSNQPQHF
TGTGCCAGCAGTGAACTTGGACAGGGGGTTCATAGCAATCAGCCCCAGCATTTT
>TRBV7-9|TRBJ2-7|TRBD2|once
CASSSPGRGGSYEQYF
TGTGCCAGCAGCTCCCCGGGGCGGGGGGGCTCCTACGAGCAGTACTTC
>TRBV11-3|TRBJ2-7|TRBD1|once
CASSPYFPGQGEDEQYF
TGTGCCAGCAGTCCTTACTTTCCGGGACAGGGTGAGGACGAGCAGTACTTC
>TRBV3-1/TRBV3-2|TRBJ1-1|-|-
CASSQWWGEAFF
TGTGCCAGCAGCCAATGGTGGGGCGAAGCTTTCTTT
>TRBV12-3/TRBV12-4|TRBJ1-1|-|-
CASSPTVNTEAFF
TGTGCCAGCAGCCCGACAGTGAACACTGAAGCTTTCTTT
>TRBV28|TRBJ1-5|-|-
CASTGGRNQPQHF
TGTGCCAGCACGGGGGGGCGGAATCAGCCCCAGCATTTT
>TRBV4-3|TRBJ1-1|-|-
CASSQALRVNTEAFF
TGCGCCAGCAGCCAAGCCCTACGGGTTAACACTGAAGCTTTCTTT
>TRBV5-1|TRBJ1-1|TRBD1|once
CASSGQGADTEAFF
TGCGCCAGCAGCGGGCAGGGGGCCGACACTGAAGCTTTCTTT
>TRBV30|TRBJ1-4|-|-
CAWSVRGSSREKLFF
TGTGCCTGGAGTGTACGGGGGTCCTCCCGTGAAAAACTGTTTTTT
>TRBV19|TRBJ1-2|-|-
CASSMRIESKYGYTF
TGTGCCAGTAGTATGAGGATTGAATCCAAATATGGCTACACCTTC
>TRBV19|TRBJ2-3|TRBD2|-
CASSTQRGGRNTDTQYF
TGTGCCAGTAGTACCCAGCGGGGGGGCCGAAACACAGATACGCAGTATTTT
>TRBV12-3/TRBV12-4|TRBJ1-2|TRBD1|few
CASRWTGNYGYTF
TGTGCCAGCCGTTGGACAGGGAACTATGGCTACACCTTC
>TRBV10-1|TRBJ1-2|-|-
CASSGSAGYGYTF
TGCGCCAGCAGCGGCTCCGCAGGGTATGGCTACACCTTC
>TRBV7-2|TRBJ2-3|-|-
CASSLWGDHRTDTQYF
TGTGCCAGCAGCTTATGGGGGGACCACAGAACAGATACGCAGTATTTT
>TRBV7-2|TRBJ2-7|TRBD2|-
CASSLEGGAHEQYF
TGTGCCAGCAGCTTAGAGGGAGGGGCCCACGAGCAGTACTTC
>TRBV5-1|TRBJ2-2|-|-
CASSFMRAGELFF
TGCGCCAGCAGCTTCATGCGAGCCGGGGAGCTGTTTTTT
>TRBV3-1/TRBV3-2|TRBJ2-1|-|-
CASSPDIKVHEQFF
TGTGCCAGCAGCCCCGACATAAAGGTACATGAGCAGTTCTTC
>TRBV7-8|TRBJ2-2|TRBD2|-
CASSLLAGGLINTGELFF
TGTGCCAGCAGCTTGCTAGCGGGGGGTCTAATAAACACCGGGGAGCTGTTTTTT
>TRBV6-4|TRBJ1-5|TRBD1|-
CASSDSFWTGQNQPQHF
TGTGCCAGCAGTGACTCTTTTTGGACAGGGCAGAATCAGCCCCAGCATTTT
>TRBV2|TRBJ1-1|TRBD1|-
CASSQGTGQNTEAFF
TGTGCCAGCAGCCAGGGGACAGGGCAAAACACTGAAGCTTTCTTT
>TRBV27|TRBJ2-3|-|-
CASSFGRTQYF
TGTGCCAGCAGTTTCGGGAGAACGCAGTATTTT
>TRBV19|TRBJ1-1|TRBD1|once
CASSTRTGQGNTEAFF
TGTGCCAGTAGTACCAGAACGGGACAGGGGAACACTGAAGCTTTCTTT
>TRBV19|TRBJ2-7|-|-
CASSIDPEVASYEQYF
TGTGCCAGTAGTATAGACCCCGAGGTAGCCTCCTACGAGCAGTACTTC
>TRBV29-1|TRBJ2-1|TRBD2|-
CSVEVGGGYNEQFF
TGCAGCGTTGAAGTGGGCGGGGGATACAATGAGCAGTTCTTC
>TRBV19|TRBJ1-2|TRBD1|few
CASSISSPQGVGGYTF
TGTGCCAGTAGTATATCTTCCCCACAGGGGGTAGGCGGCTACACCTTC
>TRBV19|TRBJ1-1|-|-
CASSWGGRWNTEAFF
TGTGCCAGTAGTTGGGGAGGGCGGTGGAACACTGAAGCTTTCTTT
>TRBV19|TRBJ2-2|TRBD2|-
CASSARLATSGAGELFF
TGTGCCAGTAGTGCCAGACTAGCTACCTCAGGAGCCGGGGAGCTGTTTTTT
>TRBV7-6|TRBJ1-1|TRBD1|-
CASSLGGQPNTEAFF
TGTGCCAGCAGCTTAGGGGGACAGCCGAACACTGAAGCTTTCTTT
>TRBV19|TRBJ2-3|-|-
CASRPGGQNTQYF
TGTGCCAGTAGGCCCGGGGGGCAAAATACGCAGTATTTT
>TRBV2|TRBJ1-5|TRBD1|-
CASTQGATRNQPQHF
TGTGCCAGCACCCAGGGGGCCACGAGGAATCAGCCCCAGCATTTT
>TRBV3-1/TRBV3-2|TRBJ1-4|-|-
CASSPWWGEEKLFF
TGTGCCAGCAGCCCCTGGTGGGGGGAAGAAAAACTGTTTTTT
>TRBV19|TRBJ1-2|TRBD1|once
CASSIDGVDRGASHGYTF
TGTGCCAGTAGTATAGATGGGGTGGACAGGGGCGCCTCCCATGGCTACACCTTC
>TRBV15|TRBJ2-7|TRBD1|-
CATSRDRASYEQYF
TGTGCCACCAGCCGGGACAGGGCCTCCTACGAGCAGTACTTC
>TRBV29-1|TRBJ2-7|TRBD2|-
CSVGGPRLAGRPPIGYEQYF
TGCAGCGTTGGGGGCCCGAGACTAGCGGGGAGACCGCCGATCGGGTACGAGCAGTACTTC
>TRBV2|TRBJ2-2|-|-
CASSQDRPTNTGELFF
TGTGCCAGCAGCCAGGACAGACCAACGAACACCGGGGAGCTGTTTTTT
>TRBV10-3|TRBJ2-1|TRBD2|-
CATGLADNEQFF
TGTGCCACCGGACTAGCTGACAATGAGCAGTTCTTC